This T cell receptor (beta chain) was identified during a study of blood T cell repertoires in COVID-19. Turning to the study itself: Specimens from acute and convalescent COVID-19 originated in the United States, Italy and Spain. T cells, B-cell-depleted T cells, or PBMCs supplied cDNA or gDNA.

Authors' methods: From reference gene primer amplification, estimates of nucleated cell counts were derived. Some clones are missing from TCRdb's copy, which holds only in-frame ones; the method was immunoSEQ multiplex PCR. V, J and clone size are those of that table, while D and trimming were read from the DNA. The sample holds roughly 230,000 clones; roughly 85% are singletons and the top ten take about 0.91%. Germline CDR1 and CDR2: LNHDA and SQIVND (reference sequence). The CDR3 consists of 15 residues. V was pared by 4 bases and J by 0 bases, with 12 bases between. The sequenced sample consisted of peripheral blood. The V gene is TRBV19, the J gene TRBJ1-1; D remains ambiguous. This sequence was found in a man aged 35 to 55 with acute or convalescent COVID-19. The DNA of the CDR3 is TGTGCCAGTAGTAGGTTTATACAGCTGAACACTGAAGCTTTCTTT. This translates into CASSRFIQLNTEAFF.